Sequencing of this TCR beta chain was carried out in a study of blood T cell repertoires in COVID-19. Study as a whole: In each case, the material was cDNA or gDNA derived from T cells, B-cell-depleted T cells, or PBMCs.

CDR1 and CDR2 from the germline V gene are LNHDA and SQIVND (reference sequence). This CDR3 is built from 15 residues. Trimming took off 7 bases at V and 10 bases at J, with 20 bases between the two ends. Measured with immunoSEQ multiplex PCR; TCRdb has only the in-frame clones, and not every one. The sample lists roughly 190,000 clones, around 89% occurring once. The TCR originated in a woman under 30 who had recovered from COVID-19. The chain couples TRBV19 to TRBJ1-6; D perhaps matches TRBD1 (6 bases). What was sequenced was PBMCs or T cells enriched from blood (not recorded which). CDR3 amino acids: CASIVRGLEESPLHF. CDR3 in DNA: TGTGCCAGTATAGTCAGGGGCCTCGAAGAATCACCCCTCCACTTT.